Reported below is one T cell receptor beta chain. This specimen belongs to a study of early T cells in non-severe SARS-CoV-2 infection. At the level of the study: Sequencing used unsorted whole-blood bulk RNA, so chains lack pairing.

This CDR3 region has 15 residues. Trimming stripped 8 bases from V and 1 base from J, with 18 bases between. Germline V CDR1 and CDR2: SGHVS, FQNEAQ. Attachment of unique molecular identifiers to individual cDNA molecules was performed. TCRdb passed the 5' RACE reads through MiXCR, listing each CDR3 protein once. The data hold approximately 45,000 distinct CDR3 sequences, with roughly 6.2% observed a single time. Material for sequencing was whole blood. This chain uses TRBV7-8 with TRBJ2-7; D could derive from TRBD1 or TRBD2 (5 bases each). This TCR derives from an adult who was a healthcare worker with PCR-confirmed SARS-CoV-2 infection or an uninfected control (not recorded which). The CDR3, as DNA: TGTGCCAGCCGCCAGTTTCAGGGACCATCCTACGAGCAGTACTTC. Protein: CASRQFQGPSYEQYF.